This T cell receptor beta chain was identified during a study of glioma-infiltrating T cells after dendritic cell vaccination. Study summary: Patients received autologous tumor lysate-pulsed dendritic cell vaccination between about 2002 and 2013. Study findings and constraints: The cohort had few patients with full blood and tumor sets. Patients with more pretreatment TILs had longer time to progression and survival.

Notes on this clone: Antigen unknown.

Data came from immunoSEQ multiplex PCR; TCRdb stores just in-frame clones and leaves some out. The repertoire consists of about 90,000 clones, with under 85% occurring once and the leading ten covering less than 7.5%. CDR3 length: 13 amino acids. V shed 4 bases and J shed 7 bases, with 9 bases lying between them. CDR1 is SGDLS, CDR2 YYNGEE, per germline. As for time point: after dendritic cell vaccination, including at tumor progression/relapse. Patients had residual fresh-frozen tumor tissue and more than two years of survival data. The receptor comes from a human donor with glioblastoma. The sample in question was blood, obtained after dendritic cell vaccination. The V gene is TRBV9, the J gene TRBJ1-6, with D perhaps matching TRBD1 (5 bases). CDR3 nucleotide sequence: TGTGCCAGCAGCTTCGGACAAAATTCACCCCTCCACTTT. Its protein product is CASSFGQNSPLHF.